A single sample is the source of the 24 T cell receptor beta chains below, sequenced in a study of blood T cells in healthy people across ages. Alongside a J-beta primer mix, a sample-barcoded 5' primer served in a second PCR lasting about 7 to 12 cycles. TCRdb ran MiXCR on the 5' RACE reads and lists one entry per CDR3 protein. The sample yields roughly 1.7 million distinct CDR3 sequences, roughly 32% seen once. Sequenced sample: blood. All receptors derive from a woman aged 25 to 39 in good health.

This clonotype has more than one count but fewer than ten. This sequence joins TRBV12-3 or TRBV12-4 and TRBJ2-3; maybe TRBD2 (5 bases). The CDR3 loop spans 15 amino acids. Trimming stripped 3 bases from V and 2 bases from J, with 12 bases between. CDR3 loop: CASSFEPRVTDTQYF. Written as DNA, the CDR3 is TGTGCCAGCAGTTTTGAACCGAGGGTCACAGATACGCAGTATTTT.

CDR3 amino acids: CASSQTETSDYEQYF. DNA of the CDR3: TGTGCCAGCAGCCAAACCGAGACTAGCGACTACGAGCAGTACTTC. The rearrangement links TRBV11-2 to TRBJ2-7, with TRBD2 matching over 8 bases. Per germline, CDR1 SGHAT and CDR2 FQNNGV. CDR3 size: 15 residues. Trimming cost V 5 bases and J 3 bases; bases outside gene matches: 9.

This clonotype was detected a few times. The rearrangement uses TRBV27 and TRBJ2-7, with 10 bases identical to TRBD1. Germline values: CDR1 MNHEY, CDR2 SMNVEV (reference sequence). This CDR3 has 15 residues. V shed 4 bases, J shed 4 bases, and the junction held 7 bases outside the gene matches. CDR3 region: CASSSTGTGVYEQYF. CDR3 DNA sequence: TGTGCCAGCAGTTCTACCGGGACAGGGGTTTACGAGCAGTACTTC.

This clonotype was seen a handful of times. The chain links TRBV7-9 to TRBJ2-5, with 11 bases lining up with TRBD2. The CDR3 length is 16 residues. J was trimmed by 5 bases and V by 4 bases; bases with no gene match: 9. CDR1 and CDR2 (germline): SEHNR, FQNEAQ (reference sequence). CDR3 sequence (DNA): TGTGCCAGCAGCTGGGGACTAGCGGAGGGTCAGGAGACCCAGTACTTC. This gives the protein CASSWGLAEGQETQYF.

The J gene is TRBJ2-3, the V gene TRBV28; TRBD2 aligns across 8 bases. CDR3 size: 16 residues. Looked up from germline, CDR1 is MDHEN and CDR2 is SYDVKM. Trimming at V came to 6 bases and at J to 5 bases, leaving 13 bases not matched to a gene. The CDR3 region is CASRTPTAGGGDTQYF. The CDR3, as DNA: TGTGCCAGCAGAACACCCACCGCGGGAGGAGGAGATACGCAGTATTTT.

V usage is TRBV11-2 and J usage is TRBJ2-1, with 7 bases aligning to TRBD1. Germline CDR1 is SGHAT and CDR2 is FQNNGV. Unmatched junction bases numbered 9, after V lost 8 bases and J lost 2 bases. The CDR3 runs to 15 residues. The CDR3 spells CASGSYRGAYNEQFF. CDR3 DNA sequence: TGTGCCAGCGGCTCGTACAGGGGAGCCTACAATGAGCAGTTCTTC.

In this sample, this clonotype turned up a few times. V and J are TRBV11-2 and TRBJ1-6; no clear D. The V gene's germline CDR1 is SGHAT and CDR2 FQNNGV. Between the trimmed V and J ends, which lost 5 bases and 7 bases, there was a span of 9 bases. The CDR3 contains 13 residues. The CDR3 loop is CASSREPNSPLHF. CDR3 in DNA: TGTGCCAGCAGCCGAGAACCCAATTCACCCCTCCACTTT.

The chain uses TRBV29-1 and TRBJ1-2, with TRBD1 as a possible D gene (5 bases). Trimming removed 4 bases at V and 4 bases at J, with 16 bases between. The germline CDR1 and CDR2 sequences are SQVTM and ANQGSEA. The CDR3 contains 14 residues. The DNA of the CDR3 is TGCAGCGTTGTAGTAACAGGAGGATTCTATGGCTACACCTTC. Its translation is CSVVVTGGFYGYTF.

The CDR3 coding sequence is TGTGCCAGCAGCTTAGTAGCTAGCTCGGAGCAGTACTTC. This translates into CASSLVASSEQYF. V and J are TRBV7-2 and TRBJ2-7, with D maybe TRBD2 (5 bases). The CDR3 consists of 13 residues. Trimming pared 1 base from V and 7 bases from J, leaving 11 bases between. CDR1 is SGHTA, CDR2 FQGNSA, per germline.

V gene TRBV20-1 combines with J gene TRBJ1-5; D is unclear. This CDR3 has 12 amino acids. The V gene lost 7 bases and the J gene lost 6 bases, with 13 bases spanning the gap. Germline lookup yields CDR1 DFQATT and CDR2 SNEGSKA (reference sequence). CDR3 bases: TGCAGTGTAGCCCCGGGTAGTCAGCCCCAGCATTTT. As protein: CSVAPGSQPQHF.

The chain links TRBV21-1 to TRBJ2-7; the tabulated D call, TRBD2, remains unverified against the DNA. TRBV21-1 is a recognized pseudogene. This CDR3 comprises 14 residues. The CDR3 here is CASSKERVLHEQYF. As DNA, the CDR3 is TGTGCCAGCAGCAAAGAGAGGGTATTGCACGAGCAGTACTTC.

The gene calls are TRBV6-1 and TRBJ2-3, with 8 positions matching TRBD2. The CDR3 is 16 residues long. Germline values: CDR1 MNHNS, CDR2 SASEGT. Trimming at V came to 3 bases and at J to 2 bases, leaving 7 bases not matched to a gene. CDR3 in DNA: TGTGCCAGCAGTGACGGAGGCGGGGGGTCCACAGATACGCAGTATTTT. This sequence encodes CASSDGGGGSTDTQYF.

V and J are TRBV30 and TRBJ2-4; 9 bases match TRBD2. From germline, CDR1 is GTSNPN and CDR2 SVGIG (reference sequence). Trimming removed 0 bases from V and 4 bases from J; junction bases left unmatched: 10. This CDR3 contains 17 residues. In DNA form, the CDR3 reads TGTGCCTGGAGTGTACGGTTAGCGGGAGAGGGGAAAAACATTCAGTACTTC. It specifies CAWSVRLAGEGKNIQYF.

The chain couples TRBV20-1 to TRBJ2-7; 8 positions agree with TRBD2. CDR1 is DFQATT and CDR2 is SNEGSKA in the germline V gene (reference sequence). V dropped 3 bases and J dropped 0; count of bases not matched to a gene: 7. The CDR3 totals 15 residues. The CDR3 loop is CSARSGSKPSYEQYF. CDR3 DNA: TGCAGTGCTAGGAGCGGGAGCAAACCCTCCTACGAGCAGTACTTC.

The chain couples TRBV19 to TRBJ2-7, with D perhaps TRBD2 (5 bases). Per germline, CDR1 LNHDA and CDR2 SQIVND (reference sequence). The V end was cut by 8 bases, the J end by 3 bases, with 14 bases between. This CDR3 spans 13 amino acids. Here the CDR3 reads CASARGTDYEQYF. CDR3 bases: TGTGCCAGTGCCCGGGGTACCGACTACGAGCAGTACTTC.

This clonotype was found a few times. The chain has TRBV6-1 and TRBJ1-2; 7 nucleotides agree with TRBD1. CDR3 length equals 16 residues. With V trimmed by 1 base and J by 4 bases, 9 bases remained unmatched. CDR1 is MNHNS and CDR2 is SASEGT in the germline V gene. CDR3 bases: TGTGCCAGCAGTGAAGGGAGAGGGGGCTCGGTCTATGGCTACACCTTC. Its protein is CASSEGRGGSVYGYTF.

The chain has TRBV27 and TRBJ2-1; weak D call: TRBD2 (6 bases). This CDR3 is 15 amino acids long. From germline, CDR1 is MNHEY and CDR2 SMNVEV (reference sequence). V dropped 5 bases and J dropped 0 bases, with 11 bases sitting between them. Here the CDR3 DNA reads TGTGCCAGCAGTCTAGGGACTTTCTCCTACAATGAGCAGTTCTTC. This gives the protein CASSLGTFSYNEQFF.

This rearrangement joins TRBV4-2 to TRBJ1-2; no clear D gene. The CDR3 has 14 amino acids. Trimming removed 6 bases at V and 4 bases at J, with 15 bases between. CDR1 is LGHNA, CDR2 YNFKEQ, per germline. This chain's CDR3 is CASRLIGSGYGYTF. The CDR3 coding sequence is TGTGCCAGCAGGTTAATCGGGTCAGGCTATGGCTACACCTTC.

In its sample, this clonotype was seen a few times. A much larger clone lies a single base off, so this may be a read error. The chain joins TRBV20-1 to TRBJ2-7; D is perhaps TRBD2 (6 bases). The CDR3 has 13 amino acids. Trimming took 6 bases from V and 5 from J, leaving 17 bases between them. In germline, CDR1 is DFQATT, CDR2 SNEGSKA (reference sequence). The CDR3 DNA is TGCAGTGCGAAGAACCGGGACTGTCACGAGCAGTACTTC. Residues: CSAKNRDCHEQYF.

About this clonotype itself: One junction end disagrees with the germline gene, perhaps due to a read error. The chain uses TRBV4-1 and TRBJ2-5, with TRBD1 matching over 9 bases. The DNA end lines up better with TRBJ2-7; the J call may be wrong. Germline CDR1 is MGHRA and CDR2 is YSYEKL. The CDR3 consists of 16 residues. The CDR3 bases are TGCGCCGGCAGCCAAGGACCCGGGACAGGGAAAGACGAGCAGTACTTC. It specifies CAGSQGPGTGKDEQYF.

The chain couples TRBV6-1 to TRBJ2-1, with 9 positions matching TRBD1. This CDR3 has 14 residues. V shed 6 bases and J 7 bases; nucleotides not matched to a gene: 7. CDR1 and CDR2 (germline): MNHNS, SASEGT. The CDR3 sequence: CASSDRGLGNEQFF. Here the CDR3 DNA reads TGTGCCAGCAGCGACAGGGGGTTGGGAAATGAGCAGTTCTTC.

This clonotype was seen at least ten times. V and J are TRBV11-1 and TRBJ1-2; 7 nucleotides agree with TRBD1. V lost 5 bases, J lost 3 bases, and 9 bases stayed unmatched. The germline CDR1 and CDR2 sequences are SGHAT and FQDESV (reference sequence). This CDR3 region has 15 residues. This CDR3 is CASSPRQGAHYGYTF. CDR3 in DNA: TGTGCCAGCAGCCCAAGACAGGGCGCTCACTATGGCTACACCTTC.

This chain uses TRBV7-9 with TRBJ2-1; the D gene could be TRBD1 or TRBD2 (5 bases each). The V end lost 8 bases, the J end lost 2 bases, and 13 bases lay between the germline ends. Germline lookup yields CDR1 SEHNR and CDR2 FQNEAQ (reference sequence). This CDR3 has 14 amino acids. The DNA of the CDR3 is TGTGCCAGCGGTGGGGGTGAACCCTACAATGAGCAGTTCTTC. Residues: CASGGGEPYNEQFF.

Concerning this clonotype itself: One base away lies a much larger clone, so this may be a sequencing read error. This chain joins TRBV20-1 and TRBJ2-1; 13 bases are shared with TRBD2. This CDR3 has 14 residues. Germline CDR1 and CDR2: DFQATT and SNEGSKA (reference sequence). The V and J ends lost 1 base and 9 bases, in that order; junction bases with no gene match: 3. As DNA, the CDR3 is TGCAGTGCTAGAGGGACTAGCGGGGGAGGTGAGCAGTTCTTC. Amino acids: CSARGTSGGGEQFF.